Each of the 24 T cell receptor beta chains below was sequenced from the same sample in a study of blood T cell repertoires in COVID-19. Only in-frame clones appear in the TCRdb table, and some are missing; sequencing was by immunoSEQ multiplex PCR. The sample has approximately 54,000 clones, about 87% seen once. The sequencing sample was made of peripheral blood. The origin of the receptors is a man aged 45-65 years with acute or convalescent COVID-19.

This clone was seen a single time. V and J are TRBV14 and TRBJ1-4; D is perhaps TRBD1 (6 bases). Trimming took 3 bases from V and 5 from J, leaving 10 bases between them. The length of the CDR3 is 14 residues. The germline V gene encodes CDR1 SGHDN and CDR2 FVKESK. Written as DNA, the CDR3 is TGTGCCAGCAGCCATCGGACAGTAAATGAAAAACTGTTTTTT. Translation: CASSHRTVNEKLFF.

The J gene is TRBJ1-6, the V gene TRBV2, with TRBD1 matching over 8 bases. Germline V gene data show CDR1 as SNHLY and CDR2 as FYNNEI. The V gene end was trimmed by 2 bases and the J gene end by 7 bases; junction bases not matched to a gene: 7. CDR3 length: 16 amino acids. The CDR3 nucleotides read TGTGCCAGCAGTGAAAGTCTGACAGGGGTAAATTCACCCCTCCACTTT. Encoded protein: CASSESLTGVNSPLHF.

This chain uses TRBV18 with TRBJ1-1; TRBD1 is a possible D gene (6 bases). Trimming removed 5 bases from V and 5 bases from J, with 18 bases in between. The CDR3 runs 15 residues. Germline values: CDR1 KGHSH, CDR2 LQKENI. The CDR3 coding sequence is TGTGCCAGCTCATCACAACAGGGAATACGTACTGAAGCTTTCTTT. Translating gives CASSSQQGIRTEAFF.

The rearrangement joins TRBV28 to TRBJ1-1; D is perhaps TRBD1 (5 bases). Germline CDR1 and CDR2: MDHEN and SYDVKM. The CDR3 runs to 13 residues. V lost 6 bases and J lost 5, with 13 bases in between. CDR3 sequence (DNA): TGTGCCAGCAGCAACGCCCGGGGGACTGAAGCTTTCTTT. Translating gives CASSNARGTEAFF.

This chain joins TRBV12-3 or TRBV12-4 and TRBJ1-2; D is unclear. V was clipped by 4 bases and J by 4 bases, with 7 bases between them. CDR3 length: 12 residues. This chain's CDR3 is CASSSQIYGYTF. The CDR3 nucleotides read TGTGCCAGCAGTTCTCAGATCTATGGCTACACCTTC.

The chain couples TRBV7-2 to TRBJ2-1, with 7 bases matching TRBD2. With 4 bases clipped from V and 0 bases from J, the junction kept 9 bases outside the gene matches. Germline loops: CDR1 SGHTA, CDR2 FQGNSA. The CDR3 is 17 amino acids. The CDR3 coding sequence is TGTGCCAGCAGCTCCGGGATCGGGGGGTACTCCTACAATGAGCAGTTCTTC. Translation gives CASSSGIGGYSYNEQFF. Together with reference TRBV7-2 and TRBJ2-1, the CDR3 gives the full variable domain: GAGVSQSPSNKVTEKGKDVELRCDPISGHTALYWYRQSLGQGLEFLIYFQGNSAPDKSGLPSDRFSAERTGGSVSTLTIQRTQQEDSAVYLCASSSGIGGYSYNEQFFGPGTRLTVL.

The rearrangement uses TRBV4-2 and TRBJ1-6; no clear D. Germline V gene sequence: CDR1 LGHNA, CDR2 YNFKEQ. This CDR3 comprises 14 residues. Trimming left V 0 bases short and J 10 bases short, with 10 bases between. CDR3 DNA: TGTGCCAGCAGCCAAGATGGGCAAAAATCACCCCTCCACTTT. This sequence encodes CASSQDGQKSPLHF.

The CDR3 loop is CASSIPAGGLFF. CDR3 DNA sequence: TGTGCCAGTAGTATTCCCGCGGGAGGGCTGTTCTTC. The chain recombines TRBV19 with TRBJ2-1; 9 bases align to TRBD2. Unmatched junction bases numbered 6, after V lost 3 bases and J lost 15 bases. This CDR3 spans 12 amino acids. Germline V gene sequence: CDR1 LNHDA, CDR2 SQIVND (reference sequence).

The chain couples TRBV10-1 to TRBJ2-1, with D tentatively TRBD2 (6 bases). The CDR3 totals 15 residues. Germline CDR1 WNHNN, CDR2 SYGVQD (reference sequence). The germline V and J ends were trimmed by 3 bases and 3 bases, with 12 bases remaining between them. The CDR3 here is CASSDGVGGYNEQFF. The CDR3 bases are TGCGCCAGCAGTGACGGGGTGGGGGGCTACAATGAGCAGTTCTTC.

J is TRBJ2-7 and V is TRBV27, with D possibly being TRBD1 (6 bases). V lost 6 bases, J lost 4 bases, and 16 bases lay in between. Germline V gene sequence: CDR1 MNHEY, CDR2 SMNVEV (reference sequence). The CDR3 has 14 amino acids. Here the CDR3 DNA reads TGTGCCAGCAGAAATGGACAGTTAGAATACGAGCAGTACTTC. It translates to CASRNGQLEYEQYF.

This chain connects TRBV4-2 to TRBJ2-7, with D perhaps TRBD1 (5 bases). The CDR3 has 17 residues. V dropped 3 bases and J dropped 2 bases, with 20 bases sitting between them. CDR1 is LGHNA, CDR2 YNFKEQ, per germline. The CDR3 DNA reads TGTGCCAGCAGCCACCCCTCAGGGCAGGGAAGCGCCTACGAGCAGTACTTC. As protein: CASSHPSGQGSAYEQYF.

This clone was seen more than once but under ten times. The genes are TRBV7-9 and TRBJ1-2, with D possibly matching TRBD1 (6 bases). CDR3 size: 15 residues. Trimming cost V 2 bases and J 8 bases, with 18 bases left between them. Germline-derived CDR1 and CDR2 are SEHNR and FQNEAQ (reference sequence). CDR3 residues: CASSLSGDLPLGYTF. CDR3 in DNA: TGTGCCAGCAGCTTATCAGGGGACCTACCCCTAGGCTACACCTTC.

This rearrangement joins TRBV27 to TRBJ1-3; TRBD1 is a possible D gene (6 bases). Trimming took 6 bases from V and 0 from J, leaving 24 bases between them. The CDR3 runs 19 residues. Germline V gene sequence: CDR1 MNHEY, CDR2 SMNVEV (reference sequence). CDR3 sequence (DNA): TGTGCCAGCAGAAATATGTCGGGGGGCGGAGCGAGCTCTGGAAACACCATATATTTT. Protein sequence: CASRNMSGGGASSGNTIYF.

The chain carries TRBV29-1 and TRBJ1-1; D is uncertain. Trimming pared 4 bases from V and 0 bases from J, leaving 6 bases between. The germline gives CDR1 SQVTM, CDR2 ANQGSEA. There are 12 residues in the CDR3. DNA of the CDR3: TGCAGCGTTGCTTACATGAACACTGAAGCTTTCTTT. Protein: CSVAYMNTEAFF.

To note about this clone: Other DNA sequences within the sample encode an identical CDR3. The genes are TRBV7-9 and TRBJ2-7; D may be TRBD1 or TRBD2 (7 bases each). The CDR3 extends over 15 amino acids. CDR1 and CDR2 (germline): SEHNR, FQNEAQ (reference sequence). V was clipped by 5 bases and J by 0 bases, with 14 bases between them. The CDR3 loop is CASSLGGGSSYEQYF. CDR3 in DNA: TGTGCCAGCAGCCTAGGGGGCGGGAGCTCCTACGAGCAGTACTTC.

V usage is TRBV27 and J usage is TRBJ1-6, with D perhaps matching TRBD1 (5 bases). CDR3 length: 16 amino acids. The germline V gene encodes CDR1 MNHEY and CDR2 SMNVEV (reference sequence). The V gene lost 4 bases and the J gene lost 0 bases, with 10 bases spanning the gap. The CDR3 loop is CASSSQGSSYNSPLHF. DNA of the CDR3: TGTGCCAGCAGTTCCCAGGGTAGCTCCTATAATTCACCCCTCCACTTT.

The chain is built from TRBV5-6 and TRBJ2-5, with D possibly matching TRBD1 (5 bases). The CDR3 consists of 14 residues. The germline V gene has CDR1 SGHDT and CDR2 YYEEEE. The V and J ends lost 4 bases and 0 bases respectively, with 10 bases between them. The CDR3 bases are TGTGCCAGCAGCACACAGGTAAACCAAGAGACCCAGTACTTC. Translation: CASSTQVNQETQYF.

The rearrangement links TRBV10-3 to TRBJ2-2; TRBD1 matches at 7 bases. The CDR3 runs 20 residues. J lost 5 bases, V lost 8 bases, and 26 bases had no gene match. The germline CDR1 and CDR2 sequences are ENHRY and SYGVKD. The CDR3 protein is CAIYPRGWHMGQGITGELFF. The CDR3 DNA follows: TGTGCCATCTACCCCAGGGGGTGGCATATGGGACAAGGGATAACCGGGGAGCTGTTTTTT.

The J gene is TRBJ2-3, the V gene TRBV29-1; TRBD1 matches at 7 bases. The germline V gene encodes CDR1 SQVTM and CDR2 ANQGSEA. Trimming cost V 6 bases and J 0 bases; bases outside gene matches: 6. The CDR3 extends over 14 amino acids. CDR3 region: CSVIGTASTDTQYF. The DNA for the CDR3 is TGCAGCGTGATCGGGACAGCTAGCACAGATACGCAGTATTTT.

This chain uses TRBV11-3 with TRBJ2-1; 12 positions match TRBD2. CDR1 and CDR2 from the germline V gene are SGHNT and YENEEA. After removal of 1 base from V and 9 bases from J, the junction contained 4 bases not matched to a gene. CDR3 length equals 15 residues. CDR3 protein: CASSLGASGRVEQFF. CDR3 nucleotide sequence: TGTGCCAGCAGCTTAGGGGCTAGCGGGAGGGTTGAGCAGTTCTTC.

The chain recombines TRBV5-4 with TRBJ1-1; D not resolved. The ends were cut back, 0 bases at V and 0 bases at J, with 12 bases in the middle. The germline V gene encodes CDR1 SGHNT and CDR2 YYREEE (reference sequence). The CDR3 spans 16 residues. CDR3 loop: CASSLATGTVNTEAFF. Written as DNA, the CDR3 is TGTGCCAGCAGCTTGGCCACGGGTACGGTGAACACTGAAGCTTTCTTT.

The genes are TRBV14 and TRBJ2-1; D gene uncertain. Germline-derived CDR1 and CDR2 are SGHDN and FVKESK. There are 12 residues in the CDR3. The V gene lost 3 bases and the J gene lost 10 bases, with 10 bases spanning the gap. For the CDR3, the DNA is TGTGCCAGCAGCCAGAGTCCCATAGAGCAGTTCTTC. It specifies CASSQSPIEQFF.

The V gene is TRBV5-6, the J gene TRBJ1-2, with 9 positions matching TRBD1. CDR1 is SGHDT and CDR2 is YYEEEE in the germline V gene. Trimming cost V 1 base and J 8 bases; bases outside gene matches: 9. The CDR3 has 15 amino acids. The CDR3 DNA reads as TGTGCCAGCAGCTTGACGGGACAGGGCGGTCGAGGCTACACCTTC. Its protein product is CASSLTGQGGRGYTF. Complete variable domain (other parts from reference TRBV5-6 and TRBJ1-2): DAGVTQSPTHLIKTRGQQVTLRCSPKSGHDTVSWYQQALGQGPQFIFQYYEEEERQRGNFPDRFSGHQFPNYSSELNVNALLLGDSALYLCASSLTGQGGRGYTFGSGTRLTVV.

This clone has only one observation. This rearrangement joins TRBV10-3 to TRBJ2-7, with 11 nucleotides matching TRBD2. The CDR3 has 18 amino acids. Trimming removed 3 bases from V and 4 bases from J; junction bases left unmatched: 14. Germline V gene data show CDR1 as ENHRY and CDR2 as SYGVKD. The CDR3 loop is CAISDPIAGGLRPYEQYF. The DNA for the CDR3 is TGTGCCATCAGTGACCCCATAGCGGGGGGGCTTAGACCTTACGAGCAGTACTTC.